The next 13 T cell receptor beta chains were all read from a single sample in a study of T cells expressing NK-cell markers. TCRdb reanalyzed the 5' RACE reads and collapses them to one entry per CDR3 protein, without DNA. This sample's clone table lists more than 400,000 distinct CDR3 sequences. Sequencing was carried out using blood T cells: a sorted CD56 or NKG2C T cell subset, CD4+ or CD8+ T cells, or bulk PBMC T cells (not recorded which). These receptors were obtained from a woman aged 18-70 years in good health.

This chain links TRBV29-1 with TRBJ2-7; lacking DNA, the TRBD1 call made by TCRdb goes unchecked. The germline V gene has CDR1 SQVTM and CDR2 ANQGSEA. The CDR3 runs to 13 residues. The CDR3 is CSVPGQHSYEQYF.

The chain has TRBV11-2 and TRBJ2-3; with no DNA, the TCRdb D assignment of TRBD2 cannot be verified. Looked up from germline, CDR1 is SGHAT and CDR2 is FQNNGV. The CDR3 totals 16 residues. The CDR3: CASSLAGTSAPDTQYF.

The chain carries TRBV6-1 and TRBJ1-6; TCRdb returns TRBD1, unconfirmable since there is no DNA. There are 15 residues in the CDR3. Per germline, CDR1 MNHNS and CDR2 SASEGT. The CDR3 reads CASTQGQLYNSPLHF.

V is TRBV5-1 and J is TRBJ2-6; TCRdb selects TRBD1, and the lack of DNA leaves this call unchecked. Germline lookup yields CDR1 SGHRS and CDR2 YFSETQ. The CDR3 runs to 17 residues. This chain's CDR3 is CASSLGTASSGANVLTF. The full variable domain, in which reference TRBV5-1 and TRBJ2-6 provide the parts outside the CDR3, is KAGVTQTPRYLIKTRGQQVTLSCSPISGHRSVSWYQQTPGQGLQFLFEYFSETQRNKGNFPGRFSGRQFSNSRSEMNVSTLELGDSALYLCASSLGTASSGANVLTFGAGSRLTVL.

V usage is TRBV20-1 and J usage is TRBJ2-7; TCRdb gives TRBD2 as the D gene, but with no DNA this cannot be confirmed. Germline V gene sequence: CDR1 DFQATT, CDR2 SNEGSKA (reference sequence). The length of the CDR3 is 15 residues. CDR3 protein: CSARRGGTSGHEQYF.

The chain employs TRBV20-1 and TRBJ2-3; the D call of TRBD1 rests on TCRdb alone, since no DNA is present to check it. This CDR3 spans 12 amino acids. Germline V gene lookup returns CDR1 DFQATT and CDR2 SNEGSKA (reference sequence). CDR3 sequence: CSVARGQDTQYF.

V and J are TRBV5-6 and TRBJ2-3; there is no DNA to check the TCRdb D call of TRBD1. CDR3 length: 15 residues. CDR1 is SGHDT and CDR2 is YYEEEE in the germline V gene. This chain's CDR3 is CASSLDLGGIDTQYF.

V gene TRBV7-2 combines with J gene TRBJ2-1; no DNA is available, so the TRBD1 call from TCRdb remains unchecked. The germline gives CDR1 SGHTA, CDR2 FQGNSA. The CDR3 length is 11 residues. Here the CDR3 reads CASSLGTGQFF.

V usage is TRBV20-1 and J usage is TRBJ1-5; lacking DNA, the TRBD1 call made by TCRdb goes unchecked. This CDR3 spans 12 amino acids. CDR1 and CDR2 from the germline V gene are DFQATT and SNEGSKA (reference sequence). CDR3 residues: CSAAQGNQPQHF.

This chain connects TRBV3-1 to TRBJ2-7; TCRdb indicates TRBD2, and absent DNA this call remains unverified. The CDR3 is 17 residues long. Germline CDR1 is LGHDT and CDR2 is YNNKEL (reference sequence). CDR3 residues: CASSQFQAGTRTYEQYF.

This rearrangement joins TRBV12-3 or TRBV12-4 to TRBJ1-1; with no DNA, the TCRdb D assignment of TRBD1 cannot be verified. The CDR3 is made up of 11 amino acids. The CDR3 sequence: CASGGGTEAFF.

The V call is TRBV7-2, the J call TRBJ1-2; TCRdb returns TRBD1, unconfirmable since there is no DNA. This CDR3 contains 15 residues. Germline V gene lookup returns CDR1 SGHTA and CDR2 FQGNSA. CDR3 protein: CASSFPPGVGYGYTF.

The chain has TRBV29-1 and TRBJ1-1; TCRdb's D call of TRBD1 is untestable without DNA. CDR3 length equals 11 residues. CDR1 SQVTM and CDR2 ANQGSEA come from the germline V gene. This CDR3 reads CSVPTSGTAFF.